This TCR beta chain was sequenced for a study of T cell clonotyping in hematopoietic cell transplantation. Regarding time point: recipient sample about 28 days before transplant, after cytoreduction. Findings and caveats of the study: Higher Inverse Simpson Index values in graft donor and pretransplant recipient predicted broader posttransplant TCR diversity.

With regard to this clone: The antigen remains undetermined.

The table came from immunoSEQ multiplex PCR; TCRdb's copy has only in-frame clones and leaves some out. The sample lists 20,000 to 30,000 clones, around 84% occurring once. CDR1 and CDR2 from the germline V gene are KGHSH and LQKENI. The CDR3 covers 13 residues. V was clipped by 2 bases and J by 2 bases, with 6 bases between them. The sample here was peripheral blood mononuclear cells, taken before stem cell transplant. This TCR was sampled from a woman aged 60-75 years with acute myeloid leukemia. Some clones in this sample may be carry-over from other donors' samples. The rearrangement links TRBV18 to TRBJ2-5; D gene ambiguous. CDR3 residues: CASSPTLQETQYF. In nucleotides, the CDR3 is TGTGCCAGCTCACCAACATTACAAGAGACCCAGTACTTC.